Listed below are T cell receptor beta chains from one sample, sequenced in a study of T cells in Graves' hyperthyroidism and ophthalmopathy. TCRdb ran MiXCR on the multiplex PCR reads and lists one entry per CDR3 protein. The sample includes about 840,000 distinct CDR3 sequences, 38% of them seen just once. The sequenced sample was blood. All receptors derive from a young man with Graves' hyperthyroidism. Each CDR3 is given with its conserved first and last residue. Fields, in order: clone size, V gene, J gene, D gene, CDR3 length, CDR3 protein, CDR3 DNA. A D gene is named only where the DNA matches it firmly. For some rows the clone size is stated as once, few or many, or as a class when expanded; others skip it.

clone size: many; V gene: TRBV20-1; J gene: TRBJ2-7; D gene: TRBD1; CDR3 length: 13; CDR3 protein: CSADSGTGHEQYF; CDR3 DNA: TGCAGTGCCGATTCCGGGACAGGGCACGAGCAGTACTTC
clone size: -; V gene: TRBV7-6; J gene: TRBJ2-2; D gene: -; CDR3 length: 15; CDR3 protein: CASSNGARGTGELFF; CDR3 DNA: TGTGCCAGCAGCAATGGGGCCAGGGGAACCGGGGAGCTGTTTTTT
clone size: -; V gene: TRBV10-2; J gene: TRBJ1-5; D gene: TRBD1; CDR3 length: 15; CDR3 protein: CAGSPGQAKNQPQHF; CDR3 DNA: TGTGCCGGCAGCCCCGGACAGGCGAAGAATCAGCCCCAGCATTTT
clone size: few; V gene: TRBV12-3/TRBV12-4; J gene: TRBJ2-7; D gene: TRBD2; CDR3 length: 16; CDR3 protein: CASASLGGVPSYEQYF; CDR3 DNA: TGTGCCAGCGCTAGTTTGGGAGGGGTACCCTCCTACGAGCAGTACTTC
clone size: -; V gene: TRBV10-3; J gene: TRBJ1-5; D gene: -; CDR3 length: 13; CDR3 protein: CAISGGNEQPQHF; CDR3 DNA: TGTGCCATCAGTGGGGGAAACGAACAGCCCCAGCATTTT
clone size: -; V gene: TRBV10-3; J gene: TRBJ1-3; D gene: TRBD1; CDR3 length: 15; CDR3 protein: CASSAGQLGGNTIYF; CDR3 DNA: TGTGCCAGCAGTGCGGGACAGTTAGGAGGAAACACCATATATTTT
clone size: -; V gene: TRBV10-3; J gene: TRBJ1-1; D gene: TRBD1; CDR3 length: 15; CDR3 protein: CASSYSTGTNTEAFF; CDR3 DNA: TGTGCCAGCAGTTACTCGACAGGGACGAACACTGAAGCTTTCTTT
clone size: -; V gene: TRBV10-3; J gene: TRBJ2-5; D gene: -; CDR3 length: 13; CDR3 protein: CATSRTIAETQYF; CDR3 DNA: TGTGCCACCTCACGGACAATAGCAGAGACCCAGTACTTC
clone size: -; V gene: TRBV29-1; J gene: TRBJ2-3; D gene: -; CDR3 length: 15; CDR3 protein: CSARGALPEIYTQYF; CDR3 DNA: TGCAGCGCCAGGGGGGCTTTACCCGAGATTTATACGCAGTATTTT
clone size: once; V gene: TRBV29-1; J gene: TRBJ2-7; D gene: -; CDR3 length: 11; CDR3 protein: CSLDGVNEQYF; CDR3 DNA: TGCAGCTTAGATGGTGTCAACGAGCAGTACTTC
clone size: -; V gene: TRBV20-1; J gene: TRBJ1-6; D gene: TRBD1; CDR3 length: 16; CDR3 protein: CSALTGLGTANSPLHF; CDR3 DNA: TGCAGTGCTTTAACGGGGTTAGGGACAGCCAATTCACCCCTCCACTTT
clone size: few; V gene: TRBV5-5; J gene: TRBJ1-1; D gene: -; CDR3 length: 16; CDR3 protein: CASSLRGPNMDTEAFF; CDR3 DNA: TGCGCCAGCAGCTTACGGGGACCTAATATGGACACTGAAGCTTTCTTT
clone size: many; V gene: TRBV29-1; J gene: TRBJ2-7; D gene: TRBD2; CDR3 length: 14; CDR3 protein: CSVVRLAGNYEQYF; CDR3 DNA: TGCAGCGTTGTTCGGCTAGCGGGAAACTACGAGCAGTACTTC
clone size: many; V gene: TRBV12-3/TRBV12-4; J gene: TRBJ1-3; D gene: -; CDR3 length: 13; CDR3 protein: CASTFVSGNTIYF; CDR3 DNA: TGTGCCAGCACCTTCGTCTCTGGAAACACCATATATTTT
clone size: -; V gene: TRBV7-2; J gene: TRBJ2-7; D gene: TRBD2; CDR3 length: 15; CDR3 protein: CASSVSGRAGGEQYF; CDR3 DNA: TGTGCCAGCAGCGTTAGCGGGAGGGCCGGGGGCGAGCAGTACTTC